The present TCR beta chain was sequenced within a study of CD8 T cells in ankylosing spondylitis. CDR3 length equals 16 residues. Trimming took 4 bases from V and 0 from J, leaving 15 bases between them. Looked up from germline, CDR1 is SGDLS and CDR2 is YYNGEE. Whole-study results and caveats: Characteristic of ankylosing spondylitis blood, it appeared, was a TCR beta motif comprising eight highly homologous variants.

TCRdb fed the 5' RACE reads into MiXCR, producing one record per CDR3 protein. Of approximately 45,000 distinct CDR3 sequences in the sample, 3.5% to 4% were seen once. This clonotype came up a few times. What it binds is unknown. The TCR comes from a female donor with ankylosing spondylitis or in good health (not recorded which). The V and J genes are TRBV9 and TRBJ2-3; D possibly corresponds to TRBD1 (7 bases). The source material was blood, either unsorted or a sorted T cell fraction (not recorded which). In DNA, the CDR3 is TGTGCCAGCAGCCCCAGGGCGGGACAGAGCACAGATACGCAGTATTTT. This codes for CASSPRAGQSTDTQYF.